This T cell receptor (beta chain) was identified in a study of Ad26.COV2.S vaccination and SARS-CoV-2 variants. Whole-study context: Ad26.COV2.S given intramuscularly, once or twice 56 days apart.

Treatment meaning: some 19 received Ad26.COV2.S at low or high dose, single or two shots; about 5 received placebo; per-sample allocation not given. Material that was analyzed had been drawn on day 63 after the first vaccine or placebo injection. CDR3 length equals 16 residues. CDR1 is SGHTA and CDR2 is FQGNSA in the germline V gene. The ends were cut back, 4 bases at V and 4 bases at J, with 18 bases in the middle. Sequencing used immunoSEQ multiplex PCR; TCRdb keeps in-frame clones, though not all of them. The sample records around 450,000 clones, 75% to 90% being singletons. Study-level findings and limits: A substantial breadth of spike-specific CD8+ and CD4+ T cell responses after vaccination has been reported.

Comments on this clone: Antigen unknown.

The clonotype was recovered from a person between 18 and 60 years old who received the Ad26.COV2.S COVID-19 vaccine or a placebo. This chain joins TRBV7-2 and TRBJ2-3; perhaps D is TRBD1 or TRBD2 (7 bases each). This material consisted of peripheral blood, taken in a trial of Ad26.COV2.S vaccine versus placebo. The CDR3 protein is CASSSHRGGGSDTQYF. As DNA, the CDR3 is TGTGCCAGCAGCTCCCACAGGGGCGGGGGCTCAGATACGCAGTATTTT.